This TCR beta chain emerged from a study of control samples from healthy donors and cancer patients. Clones were sequenced by immunoSEQ multiplex PCR, and TCRdb holds only the in-frame ones, with some missing. The repertoire holds about 73,000 clones, roughly 86% seen once, with under 20% in the top ten. V shed 6 bases and J shed 0 bases, with 9 bases lying between them. The germline V gene has CDR1 WSHSY and CDR2 SAAADI. The CDR3 consists of 13 residues. This TCR was sampled from a man between 60 and 75 years old with lung cancer. The chain employs TRBV10-2 and TRBJ2-7; D is uncertain. Source material: PBMCs. CDR3 region: CASRQSVSYEQYV. The CDR3 DNA follows: TGCGCCAGCAGGCAATCCGTCTCCTACGAGCAGTACGTC.